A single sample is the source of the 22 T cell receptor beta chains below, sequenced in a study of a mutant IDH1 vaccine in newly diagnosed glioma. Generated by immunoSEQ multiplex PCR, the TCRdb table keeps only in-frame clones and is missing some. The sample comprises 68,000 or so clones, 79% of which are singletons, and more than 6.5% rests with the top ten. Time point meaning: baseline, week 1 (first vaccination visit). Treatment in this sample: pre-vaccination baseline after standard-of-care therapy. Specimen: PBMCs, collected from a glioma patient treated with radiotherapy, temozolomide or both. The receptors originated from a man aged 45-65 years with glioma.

The CDR3 region has the DNA TGTGCCAGCTCACCGGACGCAGGTGGAGCTTTCTTT. As protein: CASSPDAGGAFF. This chain connects TRBV18 to TRBJ1-1; unclear D gene. The V and J ends lost 3 bases and 10 bases respectively, with 12 bases between them. The CDR3 totals 12 residues. Germline V gene data show CDR1 as KGHSH and CDR2 as LQKENI.

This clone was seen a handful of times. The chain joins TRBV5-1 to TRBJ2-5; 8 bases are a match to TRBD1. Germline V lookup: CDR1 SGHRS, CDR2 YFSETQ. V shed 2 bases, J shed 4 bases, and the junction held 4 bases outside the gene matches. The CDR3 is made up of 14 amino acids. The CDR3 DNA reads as TGCGCCAGCAGCTTCTCAGGGGGCCGAGAGACCCAGTACTTC. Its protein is CASSFSGGRETQYF.

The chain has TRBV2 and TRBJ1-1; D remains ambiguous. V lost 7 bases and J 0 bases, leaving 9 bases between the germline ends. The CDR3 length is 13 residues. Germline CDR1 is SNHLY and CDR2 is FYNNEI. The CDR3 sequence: CASKAVMNTEAFF. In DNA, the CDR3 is TGTGCCAGCAAAGCAGTCATGAACACTGAAGCTTTCTTT.

The CDR3 DNA is TGTGCCATCAGTGAGTCTCCGGGACAGGGAACGGCTGGAAACACCATATATTTT. It codes for CAISESPGQGTAGNTIYF. The chain combines TRBV10-3 with TRBJ1-3; 9 bases match TRBD1. This CDR3 has 18 residues. Trimming removed 0 bases from V and 2 bases from J; junction bases left unmatched: 8. The germline gives CDR1 ENHRY, CDR2 SYGVKD.

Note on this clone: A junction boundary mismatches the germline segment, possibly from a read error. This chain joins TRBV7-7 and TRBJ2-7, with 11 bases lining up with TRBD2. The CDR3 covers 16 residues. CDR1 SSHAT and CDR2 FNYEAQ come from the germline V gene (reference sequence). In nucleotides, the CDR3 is TGTGCTAGCAGCTTAGGGACTAGCGGCTCCTCTCGCGAGCAGTACTTC. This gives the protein CASSLGTSGSSREQYF.

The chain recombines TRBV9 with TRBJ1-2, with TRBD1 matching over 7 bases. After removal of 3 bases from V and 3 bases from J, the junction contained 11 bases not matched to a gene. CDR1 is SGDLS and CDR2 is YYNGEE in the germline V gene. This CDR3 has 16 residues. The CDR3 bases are TGTGCCAGCAGCGCCAGCAGGGGGGCTGTTCACTATGGCTACACCTTC. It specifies CASSASRGAVHYGYTF.

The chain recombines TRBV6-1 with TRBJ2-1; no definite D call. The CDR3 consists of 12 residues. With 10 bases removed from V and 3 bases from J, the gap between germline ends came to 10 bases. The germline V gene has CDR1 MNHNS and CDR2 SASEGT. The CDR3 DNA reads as TGTGCCATCCGGACGGACTACAATGAGCAGTTCTTC. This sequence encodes CAIRTDYNEQFF.

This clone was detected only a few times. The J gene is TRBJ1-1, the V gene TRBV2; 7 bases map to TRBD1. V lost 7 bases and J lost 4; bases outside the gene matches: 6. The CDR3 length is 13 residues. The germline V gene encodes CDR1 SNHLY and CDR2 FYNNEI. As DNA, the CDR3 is TGTGCCAGCACGACAGGGTGGGGCACTGAAGCTTTCTTT. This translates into CASTTGWGTEAFF.

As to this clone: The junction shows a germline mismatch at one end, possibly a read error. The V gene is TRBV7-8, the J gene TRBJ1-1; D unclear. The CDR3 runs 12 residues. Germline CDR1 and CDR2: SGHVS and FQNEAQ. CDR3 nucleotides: TGTGCCAGCAGCTCGGGCGTGGGAGGAACCTCGTTT. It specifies CASSSGVGGTSF.

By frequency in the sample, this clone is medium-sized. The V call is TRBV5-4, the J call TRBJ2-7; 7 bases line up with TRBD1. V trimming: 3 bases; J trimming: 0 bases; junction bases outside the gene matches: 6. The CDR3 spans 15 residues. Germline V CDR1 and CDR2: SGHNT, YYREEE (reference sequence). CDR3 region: CASSSGDRLSYEQYF. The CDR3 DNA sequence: TGTGCCAGCAGCTCAGGGGACAGACTCTCCTACGAGCAGTACTTC.

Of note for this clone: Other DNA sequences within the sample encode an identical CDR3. CDR3 sequence (DNA): TGTGCCAGCAGTTACGGCCAGGCTAACTATGGCTACACCTTC. Its protein is CASSYGQANYGYTF. The chain joins TRBV6-5 to TRBJ1-2; D gene unclear. Trimming took off 2 bases at V and 0 bases at J, with 7 bases between the two ends. The germline gives CDR1 MNHEY, CDR2 SVGAGI. CDR3 length equals 14 residues.

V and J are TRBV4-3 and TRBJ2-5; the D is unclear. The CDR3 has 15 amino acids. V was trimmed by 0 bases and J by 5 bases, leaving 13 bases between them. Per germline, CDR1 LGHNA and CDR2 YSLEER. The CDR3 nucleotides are TGCGCCAGCAGCCAAGAAGAAAACTTCCAGGAGACCCAGTACTTC. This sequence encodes CASSQEENFQETQYF.

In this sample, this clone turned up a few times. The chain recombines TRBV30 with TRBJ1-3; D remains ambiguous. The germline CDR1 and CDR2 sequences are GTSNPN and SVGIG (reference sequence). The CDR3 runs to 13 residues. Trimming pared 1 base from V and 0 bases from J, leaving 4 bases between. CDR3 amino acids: CAWSAHSGNTIYF. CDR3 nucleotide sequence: TGTGCCTGGAGTGCCCACTCTGGAAACACCATATATTTT. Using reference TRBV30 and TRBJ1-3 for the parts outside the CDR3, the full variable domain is SQTIHQWPATLVQPVGSPLSLECTVEGTSNPNLYWYRQAAGRGLQLLFYSVGIGQISSEVPQNLSASRPQDRQFILSSKKLLLSDSGFYLCAWSAHSGNTIYFGEGSWLTVV.

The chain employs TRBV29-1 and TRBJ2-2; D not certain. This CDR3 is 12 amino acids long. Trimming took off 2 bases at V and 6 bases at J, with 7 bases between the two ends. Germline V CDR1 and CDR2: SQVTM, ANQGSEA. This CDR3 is CSVESRSGELFF. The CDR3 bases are TGCAGCGTTGAATCCAGATCCGGGGAGCTGTTTTTT.

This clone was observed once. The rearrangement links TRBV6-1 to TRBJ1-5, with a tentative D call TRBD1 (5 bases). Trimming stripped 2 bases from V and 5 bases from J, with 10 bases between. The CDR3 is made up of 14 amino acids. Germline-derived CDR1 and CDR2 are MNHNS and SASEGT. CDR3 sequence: CASSELGAHQPQHF. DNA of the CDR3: TGTGCCAGCAGTGAACTAGGGGCCCATCAGCCCCAGCATTTT.

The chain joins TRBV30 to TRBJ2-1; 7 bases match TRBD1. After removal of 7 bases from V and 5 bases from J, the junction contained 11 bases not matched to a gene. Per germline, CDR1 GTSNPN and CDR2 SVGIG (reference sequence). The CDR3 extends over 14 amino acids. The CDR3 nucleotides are TGTGCCTATGAACCAGGGGGATTTGACAATGAGCAGTTCTTC. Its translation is CAYEPGGFDNEQFF.

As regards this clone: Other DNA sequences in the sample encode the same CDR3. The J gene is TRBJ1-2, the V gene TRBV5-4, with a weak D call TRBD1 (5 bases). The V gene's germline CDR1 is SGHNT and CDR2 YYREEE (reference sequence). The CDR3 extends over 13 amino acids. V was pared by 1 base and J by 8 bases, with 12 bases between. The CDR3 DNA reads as TGTGCCAGCAGCTTGAGGCAGGGTAGCGGCTACACCTTC. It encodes CASSLRQGSGYTF. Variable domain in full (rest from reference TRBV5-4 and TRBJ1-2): ETGVTQSPTHLIKTRGQQVTLRCSSQSGHNTVSWYQQALGQGPQFIFQYYREEENGRGNFPPRFSGLQFPNYSSELNVNALELDDSALYLCASSLRQGSGYTFGSGTRLTVV.

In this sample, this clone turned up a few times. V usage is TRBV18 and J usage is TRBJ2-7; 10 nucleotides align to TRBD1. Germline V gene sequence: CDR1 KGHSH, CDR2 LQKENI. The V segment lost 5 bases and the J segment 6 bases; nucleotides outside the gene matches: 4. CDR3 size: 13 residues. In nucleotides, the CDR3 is TGTGCCAGCTCAGCCGGGACAGGGGTCGAGCAGTACTTC. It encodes CASSAGTGVEQYF. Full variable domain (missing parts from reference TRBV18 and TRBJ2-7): NAGVMQNPRHLVRRRGQEARLRCSPMKGHSHVYWYRQLPEEGLKFMVYLQKENIIDESGMPKERFSAEFPKEGPSILRIQQVVRGDSAAYFCASSAGTGVEQYFGPGTRLTVT.

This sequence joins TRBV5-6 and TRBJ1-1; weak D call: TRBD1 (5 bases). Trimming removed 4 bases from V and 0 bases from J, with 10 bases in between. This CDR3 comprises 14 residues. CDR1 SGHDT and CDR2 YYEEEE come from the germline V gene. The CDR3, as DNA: TGTGCCAGCAGCCCGGGGGTTATGAACACTGAAGCTTTCTTT. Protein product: CASSPGVMNTEAFF. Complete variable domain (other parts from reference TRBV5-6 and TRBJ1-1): DAGVTQSPTHLIKTRGQQVTLRCSPKSGHDTVSWYQQALGQGPQFIFQYYEEEERQRGNFPDRFSGHQFPNYSSELNVNALLLGDSALYLCASSPGVMNTEAFFGQGTRLTVV.

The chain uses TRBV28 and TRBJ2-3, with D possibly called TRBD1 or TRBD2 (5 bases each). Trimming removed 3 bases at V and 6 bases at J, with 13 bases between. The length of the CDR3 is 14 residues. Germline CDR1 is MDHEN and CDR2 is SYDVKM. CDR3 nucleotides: TGTGCCAGCAGTTTTGGGGACCGTCGGGATACGCAGTATTTT. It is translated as CASSFGDRRDTQYF.

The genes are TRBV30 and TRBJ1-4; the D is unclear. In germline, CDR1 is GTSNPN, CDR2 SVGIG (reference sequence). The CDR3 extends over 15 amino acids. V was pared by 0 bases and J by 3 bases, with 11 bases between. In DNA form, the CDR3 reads TGTGCCTGGAGTGTGATCTGGCCCTCTAATGAAAAACTGTTTTTT. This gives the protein CAWSVIWPSNEKLFF.

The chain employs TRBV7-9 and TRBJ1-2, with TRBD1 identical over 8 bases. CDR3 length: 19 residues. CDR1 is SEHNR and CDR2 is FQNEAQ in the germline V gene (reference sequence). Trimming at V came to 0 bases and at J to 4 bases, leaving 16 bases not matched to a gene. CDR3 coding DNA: TGTGCCAGCAGCTTAGCGCTCAGGGACGCCTCAGGGGGCCTCTATGGCTACACCTTC. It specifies CASSLALRDASGGLYGYTF.